This T cell receptor beta chain was identified during a study of T-cell reconstitution after alpha-beta-depleted transplantation in children. V shed 1 base and J shed 0 bases, with 16 bases lying between them. The CDR3 loop spans 17 amino acids. CDR1 and CDR2 (germline): MGHRA, YSYEKL. In this sample, this clonotype turned up many times. Antigen specificity is unknown. Study results and caveats: Several hundred graft clones that had expanded were reportedly the source of alpha-beta T cells about two months after transplant. There were some patients whose high TCRbeta diversity at day 60 came from surviving recipient T cells and thymic progenitors. It was newly produced T cells that mostly accounted for T-cell counts and diversity one year after transplant.

Unique molecular identifiers were used to barcode this TCRbeta library. MiXCR, applied by TCRdb to the PCR reads, yields one record per CDR3 protein. Of 250,000 to 300,000 distinct CDR3 sequences in the sample, over 7% are singletons; the top ten hold about 8.2%. The clonotype comes from a female patient aged 2-9 years who had a stem cell transplant for Fanconi anemia, so the T cells may come from the graft donor. This material consisted of peripheral blood, taken 360 days after TCRalphabeta/CD19-depleted stem cell transplant. This chain connects TRBV4-1 to TRBJ2-7; the D is unclear. CDR3 coding DNA: TGCGCCAGCAGCCAAGTACTTCTATGGGGTAGCTCCTACGAGCAGTACTTC. Residues: CASSQVLLWGSSYEQYF.